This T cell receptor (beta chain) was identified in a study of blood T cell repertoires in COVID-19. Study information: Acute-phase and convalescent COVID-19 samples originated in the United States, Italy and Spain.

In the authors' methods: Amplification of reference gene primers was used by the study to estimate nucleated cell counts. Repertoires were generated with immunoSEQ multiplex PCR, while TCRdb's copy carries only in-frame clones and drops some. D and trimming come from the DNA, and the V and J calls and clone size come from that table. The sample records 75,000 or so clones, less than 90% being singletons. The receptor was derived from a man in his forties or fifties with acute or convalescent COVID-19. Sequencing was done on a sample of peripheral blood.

CDR3 bases: TGCGCCAGCAGCTTACAACCGGGACAGACAGATACGCAGTATTTT. Its translation is CASSLQPGQTDTQYF. The rearrangement uses TRBV5-1 and TRBJ2-3; 7 nucleotides match TRBD1. Trimming took 2 bases from V and 3 from J; bases not matched to a gene: 6. Germline V CDR1 and CDR2: SGHRS, YFSETQ. This CDR3 has 15 residues.